The T cell receptor beta chain under discussion was sequenced for a study of PD-1 blockade in classical Hodgkin lymphoma. Sequencing used immunoSEQ multiplex PCR; TCRdb keeps in-frame clones, though not all of them. The sample has tens of thousands of clones, more than 85% seen once. The CDR3 sequence is 15 residues long. The J segment lost 1 base and the V segment lost 2 bases, leaving 4 bases of the junction unmatched. The germline V gene encodes CDR1 SSHAT and CDR2 FNYEAQ (reference sequence). The patients all showed relapse after autologous stem cell transplantation, while their brentuximab vedotin exposure varied.

The sequencing used peripheral blood mononuclear cells (PBMCs), collected at baseline. V gene TRBV7-7 combines with J gene TRBJ2-5; 7 bases are a match to TRBD1. The TCR originated in a human donor with classical Hodgkin lymphoma. CDR3 amino acids: CASSLRGRSQETQYF. The CDR3 nucleotides read TGTGCCAGCAGCTTAAGGGGGCGCTCCCAAGAGACCCAGTACTTC.